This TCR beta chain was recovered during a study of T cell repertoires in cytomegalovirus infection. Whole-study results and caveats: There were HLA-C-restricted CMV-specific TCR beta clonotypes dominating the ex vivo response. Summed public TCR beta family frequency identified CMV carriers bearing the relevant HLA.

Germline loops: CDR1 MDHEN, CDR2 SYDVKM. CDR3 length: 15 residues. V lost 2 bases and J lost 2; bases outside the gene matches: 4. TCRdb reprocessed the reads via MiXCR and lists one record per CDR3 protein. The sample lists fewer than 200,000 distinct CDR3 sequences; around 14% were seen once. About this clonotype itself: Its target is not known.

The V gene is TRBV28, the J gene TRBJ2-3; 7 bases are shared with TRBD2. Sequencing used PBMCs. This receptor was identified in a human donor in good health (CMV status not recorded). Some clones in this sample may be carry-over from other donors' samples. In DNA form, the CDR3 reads TGTGCCAGCAGTTTAGCGGGAGCGCCCACAGATACGCAGTATTTT. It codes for CASSLAGAPTDTQYF.